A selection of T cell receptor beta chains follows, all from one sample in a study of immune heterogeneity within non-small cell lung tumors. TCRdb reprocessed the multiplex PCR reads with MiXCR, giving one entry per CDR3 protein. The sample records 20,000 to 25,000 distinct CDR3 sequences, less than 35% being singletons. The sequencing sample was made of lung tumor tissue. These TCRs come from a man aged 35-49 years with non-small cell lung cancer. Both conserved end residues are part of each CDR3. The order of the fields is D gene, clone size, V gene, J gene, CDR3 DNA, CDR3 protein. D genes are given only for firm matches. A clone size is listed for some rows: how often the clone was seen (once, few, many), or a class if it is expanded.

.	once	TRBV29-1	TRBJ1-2	TGCAGCGGGGGGGAGGGTTATGGCTACACCTTC	CSGGEGYGYTF
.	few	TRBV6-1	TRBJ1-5	TGTGCCAGCAGTGAAGCGTCGACCTACAATCAGCCCCAGCATTTT	CASSEASTYNQPQHF
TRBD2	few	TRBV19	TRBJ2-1	TGTGCCAGTAGTCGTGGGACTAGTTGGAATGAGCAGTTCTTC	CASSRGTSWNEQFF
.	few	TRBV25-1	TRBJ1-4	TGTGCCAGCAGTGACTTCGTGGGGGGTAATGAAAAACTGTTTTTT	CASSDFVGGNEKLFF
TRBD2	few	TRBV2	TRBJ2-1	TGTGCCAGCAGTCGATCTAGCGGGAGGGCCGATGAGCAGTTCTTC	CASSRSSGRADEQFF
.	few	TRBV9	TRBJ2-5	TGTGCCAGCAGCCCCAGAAAGGCGGAAACCACCTTCCAAGAGACCCAGTACTTC	CASSPRKAETTFQETQYF
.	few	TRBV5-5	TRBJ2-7	TGTGCCAGCAGCTTGGTTTCTAGAGAGGAGCAGTACTTC	CASSLVSREEQYF
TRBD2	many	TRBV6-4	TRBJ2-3	TGTGCCAGCAGTCACGGGAGGACGACAGATACGCAGTATTTT	CASSHGRTTDTQYF
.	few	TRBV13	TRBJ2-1	TGTGCCAGCAGCAAGACAGGAAGCTCCTACAATGAGCAGTTCTTC	CASSKTGSSYNEQFF
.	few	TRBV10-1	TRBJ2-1	TGCGCCAGCAGTGAGGGCGGACTAGAGCAGTTCTTC	CASSEGGLEQFF
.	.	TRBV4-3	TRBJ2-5	TGCGCCAGCAGCCAAGATAGCGGGACCCAGTACTTC	CASSQDSGTQYF
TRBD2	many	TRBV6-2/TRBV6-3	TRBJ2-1	TGTGCCGGATCTACGAGCGGGAGCTCTGAGCAGTTCTTC	CAGSTSGSSEQFF
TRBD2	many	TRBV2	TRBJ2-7	TGTGCCAGCAGTTTGACTAGCGGGAGTAAAGAGCAGTACTTC	CASSLTSGSKEQYF
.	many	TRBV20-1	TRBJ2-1	TGCAGTGCTAGCGGGCTAAACAATGAGCAGTTCTTC	CSASGLNNEQFF
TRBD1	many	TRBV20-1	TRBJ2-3	TGCAGTGCTAGGCGAGGGGGCTCGCGCACAGATACGCAGTATTTT	CSARRGGSRTDTQYF
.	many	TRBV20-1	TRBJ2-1	TGCAGTGCAGACTTGAGCTCCTACAATGAGCAGTTCTTC	CSADLSSYNEQFF
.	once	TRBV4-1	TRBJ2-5	TGCGCCAGCAGCCAAGAGGGGGTGGGGGCAACTAGCGACCAAGAGACCCAGTACTTC	CASSQEGVGATSDQETQYF
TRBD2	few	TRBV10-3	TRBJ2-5	TGTGCCATCAGTGGACTAGCGGGAAAAGAGACCCAGTACTTC	CAISGLAGKETQYF
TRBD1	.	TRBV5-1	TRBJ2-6	TGCGCCAGCAGCCTAGGGACAGCCTCTGGGGCCAAAGTCCTGACTTTC	CASSLGTASGAKVLTF
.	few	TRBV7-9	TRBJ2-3	TGTGCCAGCAGCGCGAGTTTTAGCACTAGAAGCACAGATACGCAGTATTTT	CASSASFSTRSTDTQYF
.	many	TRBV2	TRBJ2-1	TGTGCCAGCAGTGTTAGGCAGCGGGTACCGATCTTC	CASSVRQRVPIF
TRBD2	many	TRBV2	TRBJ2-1	TGTGCCAGCAATTCAGCGGGAAGCTCCTACAATGAGCAGTTCTTC	CASNSAGSSYNEQFF
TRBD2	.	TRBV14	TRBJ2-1	TGTGTCAGCAGCCCGGGACTAGCGGGAGTTGCTGAGCAGTTCTTC	CVSSPGLAGVAEQFF
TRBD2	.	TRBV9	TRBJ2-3	TGTGCCAGCAGCGTGGAGGGAGCACTGGGAGGGGCGAAAGATACGCAGTATTTT	CASSVEGALGGAKDTQYF
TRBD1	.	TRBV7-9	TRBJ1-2	TGTGCCAGCAGCTTGGGGACAGCTTATGGCTACACCTTC	CASSLGTAYGYTF
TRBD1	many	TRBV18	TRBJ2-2	TGTGCCAGCTCACCCAGACAGGGGGCGGCCACCGGGGAGCTGTTTTTT	CASSPRQGAATGELFF
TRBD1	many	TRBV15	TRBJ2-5	TGTGCCACCAGCACACAGGGGGAGACCCAGTACTTC	CATSTQGETQYF
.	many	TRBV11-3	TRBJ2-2	TGTGCCAGCACCCCGTGGGGAAGCACCGGGGAGCTGTTTTTT	CASTPWGSTGELFF
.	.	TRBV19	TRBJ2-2	TGTGCCAGTTGGGGGGCGGACATCGGGGAGCTGTTTTTT	CASWGADIGELFF
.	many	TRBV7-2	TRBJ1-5	TGTGCCAGCAGCTCAAGGGCCGGCGTGGGCAATCAGCCCCAGCATTTT	CASSSRAGVGNQPQHF
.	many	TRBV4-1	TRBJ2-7	TGCGCCAGCAGCCAAGACTCCTTGGGCAGGACCTACGAGCAGTACTTC	CASSQDSLGRTYEQYF